The 25 T cell receptor beta chains presented below share a single source sample, sequenced in a study of memory CD4+ T cells and cytomegalovirus serostatus. The repertoire was sequenced with immunoSEQ multiplex PCR; TCRdb's copy has only in-frame clones and lacks some. The sample records some 57,000 clones, roughly 80% being singletons. The sort gate was single viable CD3+CD4+CD8-CD45RO+ cells for memory CD4+ T cells. The sequencing input was memory CD4+ T cells from blood. The receptors were gathered from an adult in good health and CMV-seronegative.

V gene TRBV5-5 combines with J gene TRBJ1-5; TRBD1 might be the D (6 bases). Per germline, CDR1 SGHKS and CDR2 YYEKEE (reference sequence). V gave up 0 bases and J gave up 7 bases, with 8 bases separating them. The CDR3 loop spans 13 amino acids. DNA of the CDR3: TGTGCCAGCAGCTTGGAACAGGGACAGCCCCAGCATTTT. Translating gives CASSLEQGQPQHF.

The chain combines TRBV28 with TRBJ2-7; TRBD1 matches at 9 bases. CDR3 length: 16 amino acids. Trimming took 4 bases from V and 5 from J; bases not matched to a gene: 12. Germline lookup yields CDR1 MDHEN and CDR2 SYDVKM. CDR3 loop: CASSSPAGTGRDEQYF. The CDR3 DNA reads TGTGCCAGCAGTTCCCCGGCCGGGACAGGGAGGGACGAGCAGTACTTC. The full variable domain, with the rest looked up from reference TRBV28 and TRBJ2-7, is DVKVTQSSRYLVKRTGEKVFLECVQDMDHENMFWYRQDPGLGLRLIYFSYDVKMKEKGDIPEGYSVSREKKERFSLILESASTNQTSMYLCASSSPAGTGRDEQYFGPGTRLTVT.

This clone appeared a single time. J is TRBJ2-7 and V is TRBV7-6; D is perhaps TRBD1 (6 bases). Trimming took off 5 bases at V and 2 bases at J, with 16 bases between the two ends. In germline, CDR1 is SGHVS, CDR2 FNYEAQ. The CDR3 consists of 15 residues. The CDR3 DNA reads TGTGCCAGCAGCAAAGACCAGGGGTTAACCTACGAGCAGTACTTC. Encoded protein: CASSKDQGLTYEQYF.

This clone was observed a handful of times. This chain links TRBV29-1 with TRBJ1-1, with D unclear. Germline CDR1 is SQVTM and CDR2 is ANQGSEA. V gave up 3 bases and J gave up 3 bases, with 17 bases separating them. There are 15 residues in the CDR3. The CDR3 sequence: CSVDTRVLGYTEAFF. CDR3 DNA: TGCAGCGTTGATACTAGGGTCTTAGGGTACACTGAAGCTTTCTTT.

V gene TRBV7-6 combines with J gene TRBJ1-4; 12 nucleotides line up with TRBD1. CDR3 length equals 17 residues. From germline, CDR1 is SGHVS and CDR2 FNYEAQ. Trimming took 6 bases from V and 4 from J; bases not matched to a gene: 9. The CDR3 DNA follows: TGTGCCAGCAGTTACCGGGACAGGGGGCTCGGTAATGAAAAACTGTTTTTT. As protein: CASSYRDRGLGNEKLFF.

The chain couples TRBV7-2 to TRBJ2-2; D perhaps matches TRBD1 (5 bases). Between the trimmed V and J ends, which lost 6 bases and 5 bases, there was a span of 10 bases. Germline V CDR1 and CDR2: SGHTA, FQGNSA. This CDR3 has 13 residues. DNA for the CDR3: TGTGCCAGCAGTATCTCAGGGACCGGGGAGCTGTTTTTT. It specifies CASSISGTGELFF.

The chain uses TRBV4-1 and TRBJ2-1; 9 bases agree with TRBD2. The CDR3 loop spans 16 amino acids. CDR1 is MGHRA, CDR2 YSYEKL, per germline. Trimming at V came to 0 bases and at J to 6 bases, leaving 6 bases not matched to a gene. The CDR3 nucleotides read TGCGCCAGCAGCCAAGATTGGGGCGGGAGGGCCAATGAGCAGTTCTTC. It encodes CASSQDWGGRANEQFF.

The genes are TRBV28 and TRBJ1-3, with a weak D call TRBD1 (5 bases). V lost 3 bases and J lost 1, with 22 bases in between. Germline loops: CDR1 MDHEN, CDR2 SYDVKM. The length of the CDR3 is 19 residues. Here the CDR3 reads CASSFIALGQGESGNTIYF. CDR3 nucleotides: TGTGCCAGCAGTTTTATAGCTTTGGGGCAGGGAGAATCTGGAAACACCATATATTTT.

The rearrangement links TRBV5-8 to TRBJ2-2; 9 bases line up with TRBD2. The V gene end was trimmed by 1 base and the J gene end by 4 bases; junction bases not matched to a gene: 5. The CDR3 is 16 amino acids. The germline V gene has CDR1 SGHTS and CDR2 YDEGEE. Here the CDR3 DNA reads TGTGCCAGCAGCTTGAGGCTAGCGGGATCCACCGGGGAGCTGTTTTTT. Its translation: CASSLRLAGSTGELFF.

This clone was seen once. The genes are TRBV7-8 and TRBJ1-3; D unresolved. V was cut by 1 base and J by 1 base, with 14 bases left in between. Germline V gives CDR1 SGHVS, CDR2 FQNEAQ. This CDR3 is 17 amino acids long. CDR3 DNA: TGTGCCAGCAGCTTAGTGGTTGGTTTCAGGTCTGGAAACACCATATATTTT. Its protein product is CASSLVVGFRSGNTIYF.

The chain is built from TRBV18 and TRBJ1-4, with D unresolved. The germline V gene has CDR1 KGHSH and CDR2 LQKENI. This CDR3 comprises 14 residues. V was shortened by 3 bases and J by 4 bases, with 9 bases between the two germline ends. In nucleotides, the CDR3 is TGTGCCAGCTCACCCGGGGAGTTTAATGAAAAACTGTTTTTT. Amino acid sequence: CASSPGEFNEKLFF.

This clone was picked up a small number of times. The genes are TRBV11-1 and TRBJ1-6; the match to TRBD1 covers 7 bases. This CDR3 is 15 amino acids long. Germline CDR1 SGHAT, CDR2 FQDESV (reference sequence). V was pared by 4 bases and J by 7 bases, with 7 bases of the junction left unmatched. The CDR3 DNA reads TGTGCCAGCAGCTCGGGGGGGACAGTCAATTCACCCCTCCACTTT. Translated: CASSSGGTVNSPLHF.

This chain links TRBV28 with TRBJ1-6; no clear D gene. Germline V gene data show CDR1 as MDHEN and CDR2 as SYDVKM. With 3 bases removed from V and 3 bases from J, the gap between germline ends came to 9 bases. This CDR3 is 15 amino acids long. CDR3 coding DNA: TGTGCCAGCAGTTTTAATATGGTCTATAATTCACCCCTCCACTTT. It encodes CASSFNMVYNSPLHF.

The chain has TRBV19 and TRBJ2-3, with D perhaps TRBD1 or TRBD2 (5 bases each). Germline V CDR1 and CDR2: LNHDA, SQIVND (reference sequence). The CDR3 length is 14 residues. Trimming took 5 bases from V and 1 from J, leaving 10 bases between them. This CDR3 is CASSVVGGTDTQYF. In DNA form, the CDR3 reads TGTGCCAGTAGTGTCGTGGGGGGCACAGATACGCAGTATTTT.

The J gene is TRBJ1-3, the V gene TRBV28, with 9 nucleotides matching TRBD1. Germline lookup yields CDR1 MDHEN and CDR2 SYDVKM. Unmatched junction bases numbered 5, after V lost 6 bases and J lost 2 bases. CDR3 size: 15 residues. The CDR3 bases are TGTGCCAGCAGCCCCGGGACAGGGCCTGGAAACACCATATATTTT. Translated: CASSPGTGPGNTIYF.

The chain uses TRBV11-2 and TRBJ1-5; D not certain. The CDR3 sequence is 12 residues long. Between the trimmed V and J ends, which lost 5 bases and 1 base, there was a span of 3 bases. Germline V lookup: CDR1 SGHAT, CDR2 FQNNGV. CDR3 DNA: TGTGCCAGCAGCATGAGCAATCAGCCCCAGCATTTT. The encoded protein is CASSMSNQPQHF.

This clone was picked up a small number of times. The rearrangement joins TRBV18 to TRBJ1-4, with 9 nucleotides matching TRBD1. The CDR3 is 15 residues long. Trimming took 0 bases from V and 7 from J; bases not matched to a gene: 3. The germline gives CDR1 KGHSH, CDR2 LQKENI. The CDR3 bases are TGTGCCAGCTCACCACCACAGGGGGCAGGTGAAAAACTGTTTTTT. Amino acid sequence: CASSPPQGAGEKLFF.

This chain links TRBV18 with TRBJ1-1; tentative D call: TRBD1 (5 bases). This CDR3 spans 13 amino acids. Looked up from germline, CDR1 is KGHSH and CDR2 is LQKENI. V lost 1 base and J 4 bases, leaving 7 bases between the germline ends. The CDR3 spells CASSPRQRTEAFF. The CDR3 DNA sequence: TGTGCCAGCTCACCACGACAGCGCACTGAAGCTTTCTTT.

This clone was found a few times. The V gene is TRBV9, the J gene TRBJ2-1; TRBD2 agrees at 8 bases. Germline V lookup: CDR1 SGDLS, CDR2 YYNGEE. With 0 bases clipped from V and 5 bases from J, the junction kept 13 bases outside the gene matches. This CDR3 region has 18 residues. CDR3 sequence reads: CASSVAGGGAGVDNEQFF. The CDR3 coding sequence is TGTGCCAGCAGCGTAGCGGGGGGGGGAGCGGGAGTGGACAATGAGCAGTTCTTC.

The gene calls are TRBV14 and TRBJ1-5, with a weak D call TRBD1 (5 bases). Trimming left V 0 bases short and J 6 bases short, with 12 bases between. The CDR3 consists of 15 residues. Germline V lookup: CDR1 SGHDN, CDR2 FVKESK. Written as DNA, the CDR3 is TGTGCCAGCAGCCAAGAAGCGCCAGGGTTTCAGCCCCAGCATTTT. As protein: CASSQEAPGFQPQHF.

This chain links TRBV28 with TRBJ1-2; D is unresolved. From germline, CDR1 is MDHEN and CDR2 SYDVKM. The CDR3 covers 12 residues. Trimming removed 2 bases at V and 4 bases at J, with 5 bases between. CDR3 DNA sequence: TGTGCCAGCAGTTTAAACAGCTATGGCTACACCTTC. Amino acids: CASSLNSYGYTF.

This clone was counted once. Other DNA sequences in the same sample also yield this CDR3. The chain uses TRBV5-6 and TRBJ1-1; weak D call: TRBD1 (5 bases). The CDR3 runs 14 residues. V was trimmed by 2 bases and J by 1 base, leaving 9 bases between them. Per the germline V gene, CDR1 is SGHDT and CDR2 is YYEEEE. This CDR3 is CASSLGDRNTEAFF. The CDR3 region has the DNA TGTGCCAGCAGCTTAGGCGACAGGAACACTGAAGCTTTCTTT.

The chain links TRBV28 to TRBJ2-1, with 11 nucleotides matching TRBD2. The CDR3 covers 14 residues. The trim removed 3 bases at V and 10 bases at J, leaving 5 bases unmatched. Germline CDR1 is MDHEN and CDR2 is SYDVKM. The CDR3 loop is CASSLASGRYEQFF. The CDR3 DNA reads as TGTGCCAGCAGTTTGGCTAGCGGGAGGTACGAGCAGTTCTTC.

The rearrangement uses TRBV28 and TRBJ1-5; D gene ambiguous. The CDR3 runs to 12 residues. V was shortened by 3 bases and J by 7 bases, with 7 bases between the two germline ends. The germline V gene encodes CDR1 MDHEN and CDR2 SYDVKM. CDR3 in amino acids: CASSLKNQPQHF. The CDR3 nucleotides are TGTGCCAGCAGTTTGAAGAACCAGCCCCAGCATTTT.

The chain uses TRBV5-1 and TRBJ2-7; D is uncertain. This CDR3 is 14 amino acids long. Between the trimmed V and J ends, which lost 1 base and 4 bases, there was a span of 12 bases. Germline V CDR1 and CDR2: SGHRS, YFSETQ. The CDR3 protein is CASSLTGPVYEQYF. The DNA for the CDR3 is TGCGCCAGCAGCTTGACCGGACCAGTGTACGAGCAGTACTTC.